Here is one T cell receptor (beta chain) with its context. Its cognate antigen has yet to be identified. No much larger clone is present one base from it, and per-base qualities are unavailable. Library preparation used RT-PCR. Sequencing used an Illumina HiSeq 2500. The raw public reads went through TCRdb reprocessing: fastp at Q25, MiXCR clone calling, in-frame beta chains kept. Each entry merges the rows of one CDR3 protein and shows their most common DNA and genes. For this sample there are about 500,000 distinct CDR3 sequences; 16% appear just once. The ten largest account for less than 4% of the sample. Trimming at the junction amounts to 6 bases on V and 4 bases on J, and the germline ends lie 21 bases apart. CDR3 length: 16 amino acids, cysteine to phenylalanine. Kept here is only the CDR3 DNA, which spans 48 bases and is read in frame from base 1. The data are from a study of response to subunit inactivated influenza vaccine (dated by TCRdb to 2016 to 2018). About the study as a whole: Deep quantitative profiling of the T cell receptor repertoire was used in the study to follow responses to a trivalent subunit inactivated influenza vaccine. The investigation overall reported the following: The authors suggested that each seasonal influenza vaccination may recruit only a limited number of new T cells.

In this chain, TRBV12-3 or TRBV12-4 is recombined with TRBJ1-2, with the D segment identity uncertain. The material was CD4+ T cells sorted from PBMCs, obtained about 24 months after vaccination. The receptor comes from a man aged 50 to 69 who received an inactivated influenza vaccine. Donor details come from another sample of the same person, matched by shared clones. The DNA sequence is given as TGTGCCAGCAGCCGACCGCCTCAGGACGGGAGCTATGGCTACACCTTC. The encoded protein is CASSRPPQDGSYGYTF.